This T cell receptor beta chain is drawn from a study of blood T cell repertoires in COVID-19. Authors' data handling: Estimation of nucleated cell counts relied on the amplification of reference gene primers. Method: immunoSEQ multiplex PCR; TCRdb's copy keeps in-frame clones and lacks some. V and J calls plus clone size are reproduced from that table; the DNA served to infer D and trimming. Counted here are over 130,000 clones, around 90% occurring once; the ten biggest clones make up approximately 11%. Per germline, CDR1 SGHTS and CDR2 YDEGEE. V lost 2 bases and J 0 bases, leaving 6 bases between the germline ends. The CDR3 consists of 14 residues.

The origin of this receptor is a woman of 80 years or more with acute or convalescent COVID-19. The rearrangement links TRBV5-8 to TRBJ1-5; D gene unclear. The sequenced sample consisted of peripheral blood. The CDR3 bases are TGTGCCAGCAGCTTACGGGGTAGCAATCAGCCCCAGCATTTT. As protein: CASSLRGSNQPQHF.